Each of the 7 T cell receptor beta chains below was sequenced from the same sample in a study of blood T cell repertoires in COVID-19. Generated by immunoSEQ multiplex PCR, the TCRdb table keeps only in-frame clones and is missing some. The table lists 30,000 to 40,000 clones, roughly 90% of them singletons. The source material was peripheral blood. Source of these receptors: a human donor in a cohort sampled during active COVID-19.

The chain employs TRBV6-4 and TRBJ1-2; 7 nucleotides agree with TRBD1. V was pared by 6 bases and J by 9 bases, with 13 bases of the junction left unmatched. The CDR3 runs 14 residues. Germline CDR1 MRHNA, CDR2 SNTAGT. The chain's CDR3 is CASRPGQEGGSYTF. The DNA of the CDR3 is TGTGCCAGCAGACCCGGACAGGAAGGGGGTAGCTACACCTTC.

This chain connects TRBV10-3 to TRBJ2-2; TRBD2 matches 7 bases. The CDR3 is 14 amino acids. Losses at the gene ends were 7 bases for V and 0 bases for J; bases not matched to a gene: 2. Looked up from germline, CDR1 is ENHRY and CDR2 is SYGVKD. CDR3 loop: CAINREANTGELFF. The CDR3, as DNA: TGTGCCATCAACCGGGAGGCGAACACCGGGGAGCTGTTTTTT.

The chain couples TRBV12-5 to TRBJ2-1; 11 positions agree with TRBD2. The V segment lost 1 base and the J segment 5 bases; nucleotides outside the gene matches: 7. Germline CDR1 is LGHNT and CDR2 is FRNRAP. The CDR3 length is 17 residues. The CDR3 DNA sequence: TGTGCTAGTGGTTTGGGGGCCACTAGCGGGAGCCACAATGAGCAGTTCTTC. Its translation is CASGLGATSGSHNEQFF.

The J gene is TRBJ2-1, the V gene TRBV14; no firm D call. The CDR3 is 14 residues long. Trimming stripped 3 bases from V and 3 bases from J, with 9 bases between. Germline V lookup: CDR1 SGHDN, CDR2 FVKESK. CDR3 protein: CASSHWALYNEQFF. DNA of the CDR3: TGTGCCAGCAGCCATTGGGCCCTCTACAATGAGCAGTTCTTC. Together with reference TRBV14 and TRBJ2-1, the CDR3 gives the full variable domain: EAGVTQFPSHSVIEKGQTVTLRCDPISGHDNLYWYRRVMGKEIKFLLHFVKESKQDESGMPNNRFLAERTGGTYSTLKVQPAELEDSGVYFCASSHWALYNEQFFGPGTRLTVL.

This chain connects TRBV7-3 to TRBJ2-7, with a possible D match to TRBD1 (5 bases). V was clipped by 5 bases and J by 5 bases, with 13 bases between them. Germline V gives CDR1 SGHTA, CDR2 FQGTGA. This CDR3 is built from 13 residues. The CDR3 loop reads CASSPSRGNEQYF. In DNA, the CDR3 is TGTGCCAGCAGCCCAAGTAGGGGAAACGAGCAGTACTTC.

The chain has TRBV4-2 and TRBJ1-6; D might be TRBD1 (5 bases). Germline V CDR1 and CDR2: LGHNA, YNFKEQ. V dropped 1 base and J dropped 9 bases, with 16 bases sitting between them. This CDR3 has 16 amino acids. CDR3 sequence (DNA): TGTGCCAGCAGCCAAGGGACGCAGGGCGGCACTTCACCCCTCCACTTT. Translating gives CASSQGTQGGTSPLHF.

This clone was observed once. The chain combines TRBV5-4 with TRBJ2-7, with D perhaps TRBD2 (6 bases). V was trimmed by 4 bases and J by 8 bases, leaving 16 bases between them. From germline, CDR1 is SGHNT and CDR2 YYREEE (reference sequence). The length of the CDR3 is 13 residues. The CDR3 loop reads CASSPGLLGKQYF. CDR3 bases: TGTGCCAGCAGCCCCGGACTACTAGGGAAGCAGTACTTC.